This section outlines one T cell receptor beta chain sequence together with its context. CDR1 and CDR2 (germline): SQVTM, ANQGSEA. The CDR3 has 14 residues. Trimming stripped 2 bases from V and 7 bases from J, with 14 bases between. Here immunoSEQ multiplex PCR was the method, and the copy in TCRdb shows in-frame clones only, minus some. The top ten hold 30% of the sample, which has under 25,000 clones, over 75% seen once. The data were taken from a study of OX40 agonist ivuxolimab in advanced cancers. Study-wide background: Three patients showed partial responses: one hepatocellular carcinoma and two cutaneous melanoma cases.

This specimen was CD4+ or CD8+ T cells sorted from blood, taken in a trial of the OX40 agonist ivuxolimab. This TCR was recovered from an adult with an advanced solid tumor such as melanoma, head and neck, liver or kidney cancer. This rearrangement joins TRBV29-1 to TRBJ1-4; D unresolved. The CDR3 loop reads CSVESRAEGEKLFF. The CDR3 nucleotides are TGCAGCGTTGAATCTCGGGCAGAGGGTGAAAAACTGTTTTTT.